The clone carrying this T cell receptor (beta chain) has only a few counts. The data were obtained in a study of blood T cell repertoires in COVID-19. Trimming took 0 bases from V and 6 from J; bases not matched to a gene: 3. From germline, CDR1 is SGHRS and CDR2 YFSETQ. The CDR3 is 14 amino acids. Here immunoSEQ multiplex PCR was the method, and the copy in TCRdb shows in-frame clones only, minus some. The top ten clones hold 1.5% to 1.7% of a sample with 410,000 or so clones, approximately 90% of them seen once. V gene TRBV5-1 combines with J gene TRBJ2-7; 10 nucleotides align to TRBD1. The clonotype originates from a woman in her thirties or forties with COVID-19, enrolled during active disease. Material: peripheral blood. In nucleotides, the CDR3 is TGCGCCAGCAGCTTGGGGACAGGGGGGGCCGAGCAGTACTTC. Encoded protein: CASSLGTGGAEQYF.